The T cell receptor beta chain under discussion was sequenced for a study of early stage breast cancer tumors (dated by TCRdb to about 2017). Turning to the overall study: Of the 16 invasive breast tumors, around twelve were found to be estrogen receptor-positive, progesterone receptor-positive and HER2-negative. About 70% of the 12 ER+/PR+/HER2- tumors were invasive ductal carcinomas, while the other four were invasive lobular carcinomas. The average read coverage per sample was around 10-fold. A total of some 2.6 million templates, representing 1,097,674 unique clonotypes, were detected across all samples.

Two independent genomic DNA replicates were amplified for each sample, with 0.5 ug used for blood and about 1.5 ug for tumor or normal breast. Following the manufacturer's instructions, the ImmunoSeq Intro kit was used to carry out TCRB sequencing on genomic DNA. The multiplex PCR ran for 30 to 35 cycles using proprietary primers and spike-in control sequences for absolute quantification. Single-end 150-bp reads were used to sequence an 87-bp fragment spanning the CDR3 plus the flanking V and J genes. Each lane of an Illumina MiSeq running version 3.0 chemistry carried seven multiplexed samples, with two replicates apiece. The study's processing was this. Raw data were processed by the vendor's proprietary pipeline, with both replicates merged into one result per sample. A clonotype was defined as productive rearrangements that share the same V-gene family, CDR3 amino acid sequence and J-gene segment. Clonality was calculated as 1 minus the normalized Shannon entropy (Pielou evenness) of TCRB abundances. To estimate T cell density, the total number of templates was divided by the input cell count, which was inferred from how much DNA went in. Recon, run with its default parameters, was used to estimate overall repertoire diversity and clonality. A clonotype was considered tumor-enriched if its abundance in tumor exceeded 0.1% and was at least 32-fold higher than its abundance in normal breast. TCRdb mirrors the immuneACCESS table, restricted to in-frame sequences. Some clones are absent from its copies; in checked studies, under half trace to an unresolved V gene, and the reason for the others is unknown. V and J calls plus clone size are reproduced from that table; the DNA served to infer D and trimming. Recorded for this sample are fewer than 25,000 clones; 55% to 80% of them occurred a single time. The ten largest clones add up to about 10% of the sample.

A word on this clone: This clone's antigen is unknown. Base qualities are missing; no much larger clone stands one base away.

CDR1 and CDR2 were assigned from the germline V gene (reference sequence) as MNHEY and SMNVEV. V is cut by 6 bases and J by 2 bases, and the space between the germline ends is 20 bases. Taken from cysteine to phenylalanine, the CDR3 has 16 residues. Of the read, only the CDR3 DNA is kept; its 48 bases are in frame from base 1. About 18-55 mg of tumor tissue was diced and typically yielded more than 2.5 ug of DNA. The study profiled bulk TCR beta-chain repertoires in matched peripheral blood, tumor and adjacent normal breast tissue taken from roughly 17 patients with early-stage breast cancer. After resection, visually identified tumor tissue was excised and placed in prechilled RNAlater. Using a TissueLyser II, roughly 18-55 mg of tumor tissue was diced and homogenized in RLTplus buffer with beta-mercaptoethanol and antifoaming agent. The Qiagen AllPrep DNA/RNA Mini kit was used for genomic DNA extraction.

Study-wide conclusions, independent of this receptor: Because the cohort was small, analysis by tumor subtype was not possible. Bulk genomic DNA sequencing of unsorted cells missed chain pairing and functional markers such as CD4, CD8 and FOXP3. Enriched TCRB sequences shared across patients were found to be mostly commonly generated sequences that were unlikely to play an important role in the tumor microenvironment. Roughly 2.7-fold higher T cell density and higher clonality were observed in tumors than in adjacent normal breast tissue. Repertoires from blood and normal breast were more alike than repertoires from blood and tumor, and in 14 of 16 patients, comparing each tissue with blood separated tumor from normal.

Sequencing input: breast tumor tissue. This sequence was found in a person aged 55 to 75 with breast cancer. In this chain, TRBV27 is recombined with TRBJ2-7; a tentative D match to TRBD2 spans 6 bases. The nucleotide sequence is TGTGCCAGCAGCCGAGCCTCTAGCGTAACCACCTACGAGCAGTACTTC. Translated, this is CASSRASSVTTYEQYF.